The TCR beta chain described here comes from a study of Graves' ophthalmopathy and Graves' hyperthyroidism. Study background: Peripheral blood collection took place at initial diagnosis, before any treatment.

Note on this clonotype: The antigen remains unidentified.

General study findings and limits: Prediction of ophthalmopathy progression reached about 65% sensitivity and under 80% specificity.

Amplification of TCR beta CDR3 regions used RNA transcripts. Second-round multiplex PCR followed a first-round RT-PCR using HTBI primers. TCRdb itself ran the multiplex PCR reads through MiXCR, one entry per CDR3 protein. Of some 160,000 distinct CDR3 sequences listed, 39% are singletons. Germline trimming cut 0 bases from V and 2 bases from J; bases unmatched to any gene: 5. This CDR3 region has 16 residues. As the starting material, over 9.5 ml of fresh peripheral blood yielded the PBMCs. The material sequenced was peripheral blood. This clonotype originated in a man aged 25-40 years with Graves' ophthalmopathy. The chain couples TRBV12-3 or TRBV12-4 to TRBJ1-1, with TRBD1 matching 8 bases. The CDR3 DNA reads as TGTGCCAGCAGTTTAGCCTCGGGACAGGTCAACACTGAAGCTTTCTTT. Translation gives CASSLASGQVNTEAFF.